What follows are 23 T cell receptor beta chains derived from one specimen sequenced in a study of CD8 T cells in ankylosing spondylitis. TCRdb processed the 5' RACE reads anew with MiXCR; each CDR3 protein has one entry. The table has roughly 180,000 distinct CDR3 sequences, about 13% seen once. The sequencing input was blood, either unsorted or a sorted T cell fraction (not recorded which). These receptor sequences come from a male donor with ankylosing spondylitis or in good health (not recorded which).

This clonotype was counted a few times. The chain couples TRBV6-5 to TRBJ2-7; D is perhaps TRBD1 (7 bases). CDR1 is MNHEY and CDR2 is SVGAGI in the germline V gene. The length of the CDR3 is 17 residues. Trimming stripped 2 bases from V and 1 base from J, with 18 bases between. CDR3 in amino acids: CASSYAGPTGRSYEQYF. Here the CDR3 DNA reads TGTGCCAGCAGTTACGCGGGACCGACAGGGAGGTCCTACGAGCAGTACTTC.

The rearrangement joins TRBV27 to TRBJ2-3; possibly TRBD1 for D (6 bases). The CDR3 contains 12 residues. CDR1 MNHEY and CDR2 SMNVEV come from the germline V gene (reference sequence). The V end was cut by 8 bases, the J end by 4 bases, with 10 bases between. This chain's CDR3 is CASGWGPDTQYF. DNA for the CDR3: TGTGCCAGCGGCTGGGGGCCAGATACGCAGTATTTT.

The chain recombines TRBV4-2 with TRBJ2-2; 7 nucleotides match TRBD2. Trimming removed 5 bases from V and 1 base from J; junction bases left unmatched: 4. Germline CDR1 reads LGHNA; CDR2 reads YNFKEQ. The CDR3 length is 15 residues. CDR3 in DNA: TGTGCCAGCAGCAGTCCTAGCGGGAACACCGGGGAGCTGTTTTTT. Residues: CASSSPSGNTGELFF.

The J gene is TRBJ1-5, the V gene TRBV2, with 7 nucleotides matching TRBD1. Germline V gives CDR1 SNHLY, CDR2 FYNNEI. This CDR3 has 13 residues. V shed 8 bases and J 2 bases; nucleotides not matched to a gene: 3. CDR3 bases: TGTGCCAGCGGCAGGGGGGGCAATCAGCCCCAGCATTTT. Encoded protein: CASGRGGNQPQHF.

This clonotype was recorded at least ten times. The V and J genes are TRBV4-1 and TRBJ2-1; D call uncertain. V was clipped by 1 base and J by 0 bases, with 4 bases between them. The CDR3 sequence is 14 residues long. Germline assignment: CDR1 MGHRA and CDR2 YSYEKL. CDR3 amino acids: CASSQAGSYNEQFF. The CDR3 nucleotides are TGCGCCAGCAGCCAAGCCGGCTCCTACAATGAGCAGTTCTTC.

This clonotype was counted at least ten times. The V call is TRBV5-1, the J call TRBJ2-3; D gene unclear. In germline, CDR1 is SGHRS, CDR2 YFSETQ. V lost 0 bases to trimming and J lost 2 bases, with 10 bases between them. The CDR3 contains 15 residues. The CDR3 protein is CASSLGQTSTDTQYF. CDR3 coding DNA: TGCGCCAGCAGCTTGGGGCAGACTTCCACAGATACGCAGTATTTT. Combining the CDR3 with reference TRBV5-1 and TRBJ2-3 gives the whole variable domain KAGVTQTPRYLIKTRGQQVTLSCSPISGHRSVSWYQQTPGQGLQFLFEYFSETQRNKGNFPGRFSGRQFSNSRSEMNVSTLELGDSALYLCASSLGQTSTDTQYFGPGTRLTVL.

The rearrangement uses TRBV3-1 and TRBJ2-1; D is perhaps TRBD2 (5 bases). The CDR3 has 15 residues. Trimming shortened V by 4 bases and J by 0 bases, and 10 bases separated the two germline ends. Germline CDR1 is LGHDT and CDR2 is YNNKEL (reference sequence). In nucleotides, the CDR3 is TGTGCCAGCAGCCCACGGGAACTCTCCTACAATGAGCAGTTCTTC. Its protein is CASSPRELSYNEQFF.

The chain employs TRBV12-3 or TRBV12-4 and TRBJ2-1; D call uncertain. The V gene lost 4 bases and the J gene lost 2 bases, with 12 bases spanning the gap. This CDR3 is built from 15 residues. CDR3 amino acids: CASSSVAVPYNEQFF. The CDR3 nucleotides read TGTGCCAGCAGTTCTGTGGCGGTCCCCTACAATGAGCAGTTCTTC.

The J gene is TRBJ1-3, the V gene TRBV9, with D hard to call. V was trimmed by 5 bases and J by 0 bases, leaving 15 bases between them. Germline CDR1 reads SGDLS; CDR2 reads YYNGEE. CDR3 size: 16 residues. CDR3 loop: CASSAISVYSGNTIYF. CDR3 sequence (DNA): TGTGCCAGCAGTGCAATCAGCGTTTACTCTGGAAACACCATATATTTT.

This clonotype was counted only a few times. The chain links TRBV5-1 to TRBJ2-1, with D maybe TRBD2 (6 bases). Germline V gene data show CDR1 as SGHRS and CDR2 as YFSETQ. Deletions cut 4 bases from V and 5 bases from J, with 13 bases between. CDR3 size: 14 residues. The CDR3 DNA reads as TGCGCCAGCAGCCCGGCTAGCGTGGACAATGAGCAGTTCTTC. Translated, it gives CASSPASVDNEQFF.

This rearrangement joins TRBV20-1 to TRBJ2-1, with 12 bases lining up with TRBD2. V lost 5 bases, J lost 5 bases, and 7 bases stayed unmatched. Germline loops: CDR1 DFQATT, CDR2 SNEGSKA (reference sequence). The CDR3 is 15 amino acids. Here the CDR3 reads CSAPSWTSGDNEQFF. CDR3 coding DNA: TGCAGTGCTCCAAGTTGGACTAGCGGGGACAATGAGCAGTTCTTC.

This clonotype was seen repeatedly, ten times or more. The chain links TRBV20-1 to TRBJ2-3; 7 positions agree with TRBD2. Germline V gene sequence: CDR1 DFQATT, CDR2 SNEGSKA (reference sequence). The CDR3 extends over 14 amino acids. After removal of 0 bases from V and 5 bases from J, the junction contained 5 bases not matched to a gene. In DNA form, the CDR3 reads TGCAGTGCTAGAGATCTTTGGGGGGGAGATACGCAGTATTTT. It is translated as CSARDLWGGDTQYF.

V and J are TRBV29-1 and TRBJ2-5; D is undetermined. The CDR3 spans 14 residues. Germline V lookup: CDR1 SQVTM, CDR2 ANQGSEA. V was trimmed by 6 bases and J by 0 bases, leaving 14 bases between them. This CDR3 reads CSVPITDYQETQYF. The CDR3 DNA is TGCAGCGTACCTATAACCGATTACCAAGAGACCCAGTACTTC.

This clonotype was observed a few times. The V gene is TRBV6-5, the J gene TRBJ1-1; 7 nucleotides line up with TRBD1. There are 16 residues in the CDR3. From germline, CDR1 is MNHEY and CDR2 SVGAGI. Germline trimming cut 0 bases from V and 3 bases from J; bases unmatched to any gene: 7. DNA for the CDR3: TGTGCCAGCAGTTACTCGCCCGACAGGGCGCACACTGAAGCTTTCTTT. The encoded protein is CASSYSPDRAHTEAFF.

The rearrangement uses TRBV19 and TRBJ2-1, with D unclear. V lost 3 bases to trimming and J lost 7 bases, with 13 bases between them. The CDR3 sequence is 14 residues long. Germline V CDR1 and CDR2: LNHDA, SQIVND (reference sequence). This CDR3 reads CASSMIPGLNEQFF. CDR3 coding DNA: TGTGCCAGTAGTATGATTCCCGGGCTTAATGAGCAGTTCTTC. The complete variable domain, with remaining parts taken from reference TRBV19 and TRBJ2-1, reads DGGITQSPKYLFRKEGQNVTLSCEQNLNHDAMYWYRQDPGQGLRLIYYSQIVNDFQKGDIAEGYSVSREKKESFPLTVTSAQKNPTAFYLCASSMIPGLNEQFFGPGTRLTVL.

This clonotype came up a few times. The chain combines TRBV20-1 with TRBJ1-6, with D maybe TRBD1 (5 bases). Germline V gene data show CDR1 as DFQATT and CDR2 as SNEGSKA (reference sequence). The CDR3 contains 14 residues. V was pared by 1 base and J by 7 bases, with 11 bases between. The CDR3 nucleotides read TGCAGTGCTAGAGTGGGGACTTTGAATTCACCCCTCCACTTT. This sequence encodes CSARVGTLNSPLHF.

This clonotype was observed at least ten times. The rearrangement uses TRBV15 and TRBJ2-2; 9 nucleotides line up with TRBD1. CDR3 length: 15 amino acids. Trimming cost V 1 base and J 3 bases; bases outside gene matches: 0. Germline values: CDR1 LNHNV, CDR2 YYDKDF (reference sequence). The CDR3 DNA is TGTGCCACCAGCAGAGGGACAGGGGACACCGGGGAGCTGTTTTTT. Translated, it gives CATSRGTGDTGELFF.

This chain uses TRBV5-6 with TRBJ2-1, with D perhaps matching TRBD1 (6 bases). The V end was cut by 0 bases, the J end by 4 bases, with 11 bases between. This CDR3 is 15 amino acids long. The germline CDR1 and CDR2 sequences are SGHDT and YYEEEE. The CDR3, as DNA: TGTGCCAGCAGCTTGGATGCGAGGGGGTACAATGAGCAGTTCTTC. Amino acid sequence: CASSLDARGYNEQFF.

The CDR3: CSVTGGGYNEQFF. The CDR3 coding sequence is TGCAGCGTTACGGGGGGTGGCTACAATGAGCAGTTCTTC. The V gene is TRBV29-1, the J gene TRBJ2-1; 7 bases are shared with TRBD2. V lost 5 bases, J lost 3 bases, and 4 bases stayed unmatched. The CDR3 loop spans 13 amino acids. The V gene's germline CDR1 is SQVTM and CDR2 ANQGSEA.

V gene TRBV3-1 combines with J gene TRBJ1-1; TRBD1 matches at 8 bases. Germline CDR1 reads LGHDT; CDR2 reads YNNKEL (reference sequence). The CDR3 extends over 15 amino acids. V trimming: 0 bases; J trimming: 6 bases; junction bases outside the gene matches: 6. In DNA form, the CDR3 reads TGTGCCAGCAGCCAAGAGCAGGGGGCGGGGGCTGAAGCTTTCTTT. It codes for CASSQEQGAGAEAFF.

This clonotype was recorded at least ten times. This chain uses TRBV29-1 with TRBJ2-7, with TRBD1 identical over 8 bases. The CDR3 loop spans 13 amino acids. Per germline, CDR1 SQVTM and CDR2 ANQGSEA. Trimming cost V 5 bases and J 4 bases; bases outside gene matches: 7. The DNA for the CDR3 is TGCAGCGTTAAGACAGGGGAACGGTACGAGCAGTACTTC. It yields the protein CSVKTGERYEQYF.

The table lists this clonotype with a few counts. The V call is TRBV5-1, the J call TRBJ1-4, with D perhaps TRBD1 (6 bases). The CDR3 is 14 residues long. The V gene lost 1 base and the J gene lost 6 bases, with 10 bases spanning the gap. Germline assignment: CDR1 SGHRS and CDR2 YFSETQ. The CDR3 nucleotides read TGCGCCAGCAGCTTGCTGGGGGCTGATGAAAAACTGTTTTTT. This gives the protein CASSLLGADEKLFF. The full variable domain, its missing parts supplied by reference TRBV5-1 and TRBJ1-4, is KAGVTQTPRYLIKTRGQQVTLSCSPISGHRSVSWYQQTPGQGLQFLFEYFSETQRNKGNFPGRFSGRQFSNSRSEMNVSTLELGDSALYLCASSLLGADEKLFFGSGTQLSVL.

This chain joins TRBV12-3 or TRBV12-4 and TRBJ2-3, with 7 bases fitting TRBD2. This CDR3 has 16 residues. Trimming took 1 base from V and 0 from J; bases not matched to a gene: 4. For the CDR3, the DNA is TGTGCCAGCAGTTTAGAAGCGGGGTATAGCACAGATACGCAGTATTTT. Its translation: CASSLEAGYSTDTQYF.